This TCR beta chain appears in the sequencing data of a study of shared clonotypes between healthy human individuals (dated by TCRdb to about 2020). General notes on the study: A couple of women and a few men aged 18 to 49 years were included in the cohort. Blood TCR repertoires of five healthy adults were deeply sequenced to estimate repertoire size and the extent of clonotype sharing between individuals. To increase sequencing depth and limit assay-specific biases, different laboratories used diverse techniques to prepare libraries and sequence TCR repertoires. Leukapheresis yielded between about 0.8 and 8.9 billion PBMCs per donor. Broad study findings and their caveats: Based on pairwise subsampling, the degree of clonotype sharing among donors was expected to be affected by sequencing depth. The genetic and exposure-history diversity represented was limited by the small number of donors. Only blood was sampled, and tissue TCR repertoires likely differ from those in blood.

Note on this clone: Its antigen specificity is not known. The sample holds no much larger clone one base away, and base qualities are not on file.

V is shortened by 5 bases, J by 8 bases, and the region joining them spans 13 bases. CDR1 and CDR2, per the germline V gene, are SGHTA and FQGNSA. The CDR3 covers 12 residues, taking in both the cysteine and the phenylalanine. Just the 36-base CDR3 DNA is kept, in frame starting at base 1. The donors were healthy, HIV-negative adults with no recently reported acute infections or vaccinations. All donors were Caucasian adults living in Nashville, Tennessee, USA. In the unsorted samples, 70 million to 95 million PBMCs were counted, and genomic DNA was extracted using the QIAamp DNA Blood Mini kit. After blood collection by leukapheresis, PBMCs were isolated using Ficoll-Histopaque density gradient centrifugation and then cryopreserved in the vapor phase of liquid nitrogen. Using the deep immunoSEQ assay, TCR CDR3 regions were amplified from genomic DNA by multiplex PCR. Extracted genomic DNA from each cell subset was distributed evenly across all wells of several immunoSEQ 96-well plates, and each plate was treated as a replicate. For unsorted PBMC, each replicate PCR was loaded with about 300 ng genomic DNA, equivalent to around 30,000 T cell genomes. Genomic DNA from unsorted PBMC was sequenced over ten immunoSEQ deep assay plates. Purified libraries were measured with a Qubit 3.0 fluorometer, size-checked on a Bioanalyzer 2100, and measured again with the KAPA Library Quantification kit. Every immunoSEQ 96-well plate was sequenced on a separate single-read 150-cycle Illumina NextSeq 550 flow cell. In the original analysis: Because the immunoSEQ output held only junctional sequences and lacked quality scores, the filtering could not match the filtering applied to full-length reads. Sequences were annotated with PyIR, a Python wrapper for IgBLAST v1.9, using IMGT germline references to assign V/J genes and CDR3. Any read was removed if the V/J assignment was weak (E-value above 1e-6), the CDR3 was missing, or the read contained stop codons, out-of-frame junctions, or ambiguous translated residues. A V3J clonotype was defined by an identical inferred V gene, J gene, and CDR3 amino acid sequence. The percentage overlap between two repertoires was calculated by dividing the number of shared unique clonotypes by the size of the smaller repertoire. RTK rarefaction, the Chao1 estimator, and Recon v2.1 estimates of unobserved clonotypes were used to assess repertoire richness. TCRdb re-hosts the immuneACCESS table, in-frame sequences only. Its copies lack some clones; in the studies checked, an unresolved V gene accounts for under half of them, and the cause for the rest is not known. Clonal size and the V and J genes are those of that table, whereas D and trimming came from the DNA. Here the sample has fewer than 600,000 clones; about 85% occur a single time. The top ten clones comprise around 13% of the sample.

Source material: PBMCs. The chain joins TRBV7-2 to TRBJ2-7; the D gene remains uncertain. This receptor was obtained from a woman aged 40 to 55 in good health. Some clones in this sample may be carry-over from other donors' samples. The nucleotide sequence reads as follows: TGTGCCAGCAGCCTTGGCCAGCCTAAGCAGTACTTC. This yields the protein CASSLGQPKQYF.